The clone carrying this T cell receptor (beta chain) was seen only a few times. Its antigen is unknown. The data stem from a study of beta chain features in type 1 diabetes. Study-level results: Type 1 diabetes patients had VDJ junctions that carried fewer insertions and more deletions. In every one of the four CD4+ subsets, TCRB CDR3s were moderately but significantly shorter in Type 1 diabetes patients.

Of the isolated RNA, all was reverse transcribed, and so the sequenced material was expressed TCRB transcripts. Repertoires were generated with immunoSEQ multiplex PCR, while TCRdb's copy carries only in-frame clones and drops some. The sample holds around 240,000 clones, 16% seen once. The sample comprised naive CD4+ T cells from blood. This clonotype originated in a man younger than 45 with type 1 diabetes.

In nucleotides, the CDR3 is TGTGCCAGCTTACGGGACAGGGGGGGAGAGCAGTACTTC. It encodes CASLRDRGGEQYF. The V gene is TRBV28, the J gene TRBJ2-7; TRBD1 aligns across 11 bases. Trimming at V came to 8 bases and at J to 7 bases, leaving 7 bases not matched to a gene. The germline CDR1 and CDR2 sequences are MDHEN and SYDVKM. This CDR3 comprises 13 residues.